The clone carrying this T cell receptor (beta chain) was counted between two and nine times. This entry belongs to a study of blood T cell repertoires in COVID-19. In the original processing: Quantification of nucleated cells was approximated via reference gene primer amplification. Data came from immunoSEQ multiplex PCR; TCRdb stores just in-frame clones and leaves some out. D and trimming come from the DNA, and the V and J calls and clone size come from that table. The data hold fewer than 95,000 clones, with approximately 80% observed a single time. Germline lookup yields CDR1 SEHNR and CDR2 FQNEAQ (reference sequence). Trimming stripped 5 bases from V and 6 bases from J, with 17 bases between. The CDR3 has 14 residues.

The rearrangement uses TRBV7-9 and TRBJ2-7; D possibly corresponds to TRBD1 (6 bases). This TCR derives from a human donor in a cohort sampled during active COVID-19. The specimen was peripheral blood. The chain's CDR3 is CASSPDSRLGEQYF. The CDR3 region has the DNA TGTGCCAGCAGCCCGGACAGTCGCCTCGGCGAGCAGTACTTC.